This T cell receptor beta chain was found in a study of control samples from healthy donors and cancer patients. V was shortened by 0 bases and J by 7 bases, with 17 bases between the two germline ends. The CDR3 length is 16 residues. Per the germline V gene, CDR1 is KGHDR and CDR2 is SFDVKD. Clones were read by immunoSEQ multiplex PCR, and TCRdb kept only the in-frame ones, dropping some. The repertoire holds approximately 160,000 clones, with 80% to 95% as singletons. This clonotype was sampled from a woman in her 30s in good health. The rearrangement uses TRBV24-1 and TRBJ2-5; D might be TRBD2 (6 bases). The sequencing input was blood. This chain's CDR3 is CATSDLRDSLVGTQYF. In DNA form, the CDR3 reads TGTGCCACCAGTGATTTGCGGGACTCACTTGTGGGGACCCAGTACTTC.